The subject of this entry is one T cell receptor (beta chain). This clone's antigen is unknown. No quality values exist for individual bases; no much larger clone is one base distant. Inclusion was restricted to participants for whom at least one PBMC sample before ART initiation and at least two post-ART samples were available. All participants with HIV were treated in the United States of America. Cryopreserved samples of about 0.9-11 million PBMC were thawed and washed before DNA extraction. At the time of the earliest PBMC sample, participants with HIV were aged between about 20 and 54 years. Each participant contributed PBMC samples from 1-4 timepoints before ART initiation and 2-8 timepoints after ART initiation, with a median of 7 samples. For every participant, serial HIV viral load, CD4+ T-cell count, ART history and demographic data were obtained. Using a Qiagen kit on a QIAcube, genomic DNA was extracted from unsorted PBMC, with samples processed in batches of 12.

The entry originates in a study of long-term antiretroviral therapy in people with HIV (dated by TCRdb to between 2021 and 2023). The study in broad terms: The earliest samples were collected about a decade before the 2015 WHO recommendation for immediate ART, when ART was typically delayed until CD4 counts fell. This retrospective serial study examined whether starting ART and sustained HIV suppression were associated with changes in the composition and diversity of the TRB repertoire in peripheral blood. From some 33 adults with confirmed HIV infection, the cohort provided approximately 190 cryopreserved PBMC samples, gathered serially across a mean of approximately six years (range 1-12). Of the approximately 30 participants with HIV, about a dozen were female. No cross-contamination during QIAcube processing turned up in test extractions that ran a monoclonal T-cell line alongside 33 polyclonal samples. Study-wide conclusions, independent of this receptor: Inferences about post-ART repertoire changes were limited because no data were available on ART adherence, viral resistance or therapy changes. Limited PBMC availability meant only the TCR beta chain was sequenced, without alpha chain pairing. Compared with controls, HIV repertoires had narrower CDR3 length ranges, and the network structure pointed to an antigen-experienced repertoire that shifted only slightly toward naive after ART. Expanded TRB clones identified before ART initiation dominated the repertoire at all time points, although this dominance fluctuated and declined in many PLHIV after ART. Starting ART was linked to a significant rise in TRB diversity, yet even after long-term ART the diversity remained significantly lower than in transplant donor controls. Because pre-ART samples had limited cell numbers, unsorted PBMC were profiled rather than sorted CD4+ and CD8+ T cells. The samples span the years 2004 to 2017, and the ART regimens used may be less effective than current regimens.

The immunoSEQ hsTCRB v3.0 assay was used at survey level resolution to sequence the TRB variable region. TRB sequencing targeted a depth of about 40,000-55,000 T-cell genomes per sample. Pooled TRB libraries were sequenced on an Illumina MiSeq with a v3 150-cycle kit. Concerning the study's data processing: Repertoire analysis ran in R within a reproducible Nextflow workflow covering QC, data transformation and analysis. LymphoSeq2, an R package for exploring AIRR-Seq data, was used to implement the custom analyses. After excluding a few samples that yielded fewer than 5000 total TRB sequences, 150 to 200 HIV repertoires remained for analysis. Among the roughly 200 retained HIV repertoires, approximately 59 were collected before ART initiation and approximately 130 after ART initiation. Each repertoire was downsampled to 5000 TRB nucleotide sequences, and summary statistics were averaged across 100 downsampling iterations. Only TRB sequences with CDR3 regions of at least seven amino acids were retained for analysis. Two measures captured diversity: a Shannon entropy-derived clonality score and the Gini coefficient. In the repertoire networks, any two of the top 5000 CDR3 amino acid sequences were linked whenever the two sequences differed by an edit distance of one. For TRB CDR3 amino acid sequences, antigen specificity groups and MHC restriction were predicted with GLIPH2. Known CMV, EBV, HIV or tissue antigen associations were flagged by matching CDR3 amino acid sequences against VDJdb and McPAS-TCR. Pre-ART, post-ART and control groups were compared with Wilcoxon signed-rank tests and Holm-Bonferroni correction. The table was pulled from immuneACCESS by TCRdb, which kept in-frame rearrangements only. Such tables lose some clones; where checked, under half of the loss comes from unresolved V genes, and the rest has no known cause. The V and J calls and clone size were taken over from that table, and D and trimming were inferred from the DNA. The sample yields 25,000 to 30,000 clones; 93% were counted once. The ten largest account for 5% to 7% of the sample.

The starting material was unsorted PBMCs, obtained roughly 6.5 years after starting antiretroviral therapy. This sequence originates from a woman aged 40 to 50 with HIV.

The nucleotides are TGTGCCAGCACCCTCGGGGGGGCGCGCGGCGATGGCTACACCTTC. Translated, it gives CASTLGGARGDGYTF. This receptor chain uses TRBV7-2 and TRBJ1-2; matching of 6 bases hints at TRBD1 as the D gene. The germline ends are 21 bases apart after V is trimmed by 7 bases and J by 6 bases. The germline V gene provides CDR1 SGHTA and CDR2 FQGNSA. There are 15 amino acids in the CDR3, from cysteine to phenylalanine inclusive. The DNA shown is the 45-base CDR3, in frame from base 1.